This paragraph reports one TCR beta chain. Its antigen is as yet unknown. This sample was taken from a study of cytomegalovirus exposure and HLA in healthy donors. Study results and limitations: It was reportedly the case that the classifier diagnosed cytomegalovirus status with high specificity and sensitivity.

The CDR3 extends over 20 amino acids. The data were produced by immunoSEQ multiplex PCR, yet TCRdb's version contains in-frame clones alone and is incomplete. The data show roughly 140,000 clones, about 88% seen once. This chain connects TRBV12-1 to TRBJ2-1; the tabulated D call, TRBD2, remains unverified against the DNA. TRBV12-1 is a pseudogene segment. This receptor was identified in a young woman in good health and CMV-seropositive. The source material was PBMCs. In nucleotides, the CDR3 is TGTGCCAGCACCTCCCCGGCGGGAGTAGGATTGGGGAGATCCTACAATGAGCAGTTCTTC. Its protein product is CASTSPAGVGLGRSYNEQFF.